This T cell receptor beta chain appears in the sequencing data of a study of OX40 agonist ivuxolimab in advanced cancers. Study-level results: Expanded clones belonging to CD8+ T cells outnumbered, on average, those of CD4+.

This clone appeared once. Its antigen is currently unknown. Method: immunoSEQ multiplex PCR; TCRdb's copy keeps in-frame clones and lacks some. Here the sample spans 35,000 to 50,000 clones, around 90% being singletons. Between the trimmed V and J ends, which lost 5 bases and 2 bases, there was a span of 9 bases. The germline V gene encodes CDR1 MNHNY and CDR2 SVGAGI (reference sequence). The CDR3 has 13 amino acids. V usage is TRBV6-6 and J usage is TRBJ1-2; TRBD1 is a possible D gene (5 bases). This material consisted of CD4+ or CD8+ T cells sorted from blood, taken in a trial of the OX40 agonist ivuxolimab. The receptor comes from an adult with an advanced solid tumor such as melanoma, head and neck, liver or kidney cancer. The CDR3 DNA reads TGTGCCAGCAGTGTCCGGGGCAACTATGGCTACACCTTC. Translated: CASSVRGNYGYTF.